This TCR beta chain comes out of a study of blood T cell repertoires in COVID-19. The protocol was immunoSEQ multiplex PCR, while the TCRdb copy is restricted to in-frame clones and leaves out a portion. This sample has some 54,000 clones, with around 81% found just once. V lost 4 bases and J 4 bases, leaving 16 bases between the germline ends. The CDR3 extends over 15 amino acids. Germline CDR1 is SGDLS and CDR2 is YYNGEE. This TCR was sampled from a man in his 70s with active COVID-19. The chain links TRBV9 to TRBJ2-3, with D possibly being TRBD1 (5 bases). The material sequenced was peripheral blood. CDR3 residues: CASSPFGAGADTQYF. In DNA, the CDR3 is TGTGCCAGCAGCCCCTTTGGGGCCGGCGCAGATACGCAGTATTTT.